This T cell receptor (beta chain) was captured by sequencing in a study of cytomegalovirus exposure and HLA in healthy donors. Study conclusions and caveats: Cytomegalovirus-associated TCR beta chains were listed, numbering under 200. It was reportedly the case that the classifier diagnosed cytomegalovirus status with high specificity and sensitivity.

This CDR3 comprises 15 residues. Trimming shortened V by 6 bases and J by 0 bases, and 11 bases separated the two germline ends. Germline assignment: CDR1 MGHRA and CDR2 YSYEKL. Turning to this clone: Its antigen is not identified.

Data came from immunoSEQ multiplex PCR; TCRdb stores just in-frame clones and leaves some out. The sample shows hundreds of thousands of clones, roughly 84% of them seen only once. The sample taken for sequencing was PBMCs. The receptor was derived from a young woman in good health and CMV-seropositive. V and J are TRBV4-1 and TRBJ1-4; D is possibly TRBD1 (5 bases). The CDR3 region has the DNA TGCGCCAGCAGTCGACAGTCTGCAACTAATGAAAAACTGTTTTTT. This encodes CASSRQSATNEKLFF.